This is a list of T cell receptor beta chains from one sample in a study of shared clonotypes between healthy human individuals. Produced via immunoSEQ multiplex PCR; TCRdb's table is partial and in-frame only. The sample has about 2.1 million clones, approximately 94% seen once. Input material: naive CD8+ T cells from PBMCs. The receptors originated from a man between 18 and 35 years old in good health. Some clones in this sample may be carry-over from other donors' samples. Both conserved end residues are part of each CDR3. D genes are given only for firm matches. The size field is filled for only some rows; it gives once, few, many or a size class.

D gene: .
V gene: TRBV14
clone size: .
J gene: TRBJ1-2
CDR3 DNA: TGTGCCAGCAGCCAACTATCGCAGACTAACTATGGCTACACCTTC
CDR3 protein: CASSQLSQTNYGYTF

D gene: TRBD1
V gene: TRBV27
clone size: .
J gene: TRBJ1-2
CDR3 DNA: TGTGCCAGCAATAGTAAAGGGGGCGGCTATGGCTACACCTTC
CDR3 protein: CASNSKGGGYGYTF

D gene: .
V gene: TRBV28
clone size: .
J gene: TRBJ2-1
CDR3 DNA: TGTGCCAGCGAACCGGGACCATACAATGAGCAGTTCTTC
CDR3 protein: CASEPGPYNEQFF

D gene: .
V gene: TRBV2
clone size: .
J gene: TRBJ2-7
CDR3 DNA: TGTGCCAGCAGTGAAGCGCTCCCGCAGCAGTACTTC
CDR3 protein: CASSEALPQQYF

D gene: TRBD1
V gene: TRBV5-4
clone size: .
J gene: TRBJ1-2
CDR3 DNA: TGTGCCAGCAGCGCACAGGGGGCGAGCTATGGCTACACCTTC
CDR3 protein: CASSAQGASYGYTF

D gene: TRBD1
V gene: TRBV14
clone size: .
J gene: TRBJ1-4
CDR3 DNA: TGTGCCAGCAGCCAGAGGGGGCCCGCAACTAATGAAAAACTGTTTTTT
CDR3 protein: CASSQRGPATNEKLFF

D gene: .
V gene: TRBV29-1
clone size: .
J gene: TRBJ1-2
CDR3 DNA: TGCAGCGTTGAAGATCGCCCGGGTGGCTACACCTTC
CDR3 protein: CSVEDRPGGYTF

D gene: .
V gene: TRBV7-8
clone size: .
J gene: TRBJ1-5
CDR3 DNA: TGTGCCAGCAGCTTAGCGTATGCGGGCAATCAGCCCCAGCATTTT
CDR3 protein: CASSLAYAGNQPQHF

D gene: TRBD1
V gene: TRBV10-2
clone size: .
J gene: TRBJ2-7
CDR3 DNA: TGCGCCAGCAGGGTTGGGACAGCTACCTACGAGCAGTACTTC
CDR3 protein: CASRVGTATYEQYF

D gene: TRBD2
V gene: TRBV27
clone size: once
J gene: TRBJ2-7
CDR3 DNA: TGTGCCAGCAGTTTTAGCCTAGCGGGCGGTTACGAGCAGTACTTC
CDR3 protein: CASSFSLAGGYEQYF

D gene: .
V gene: TRBV28
clone size: .
J gene: TRBJ1-1
CDR3 DNA: TGTGCCAGCAGTTCGGGGTTTTACACTGAAGCTTTCTTT
CDR3 protein: CASSSGFYTEAFF

D gene: .
V gene: TRBV13
clone size: .
J gene: TRBJ2-2
CDR3 DNA: TGTGCCAGCAGCTCGACGACGTGGGACACCGGGGAGCTGTTTTTT
CDR3 protein: CASSSTTWDTGELFF

D gene: TRBD1
V gene: TRBV5-4
clone size: few
J gene: TRBJ1-1
CDR3 DNA: TGTGCCAGCAGCTTTGACAGGGACCAAGCTTTCTTT
CDR3 protein: CASSFDRDQAFF

D gene: .
V gene: TRBV6-6
clone size: .
J gene: TRBJ1-5
CDR3 DNA: TGTGCCAGCAGTTCATTCAATCAGCCCCAGCATTTT
CDR3 protein: CASSSFNQPQHF

D gene: .
V gene: TRBV29-1
clone size: few
J gene: TRBJ1-5
CDR3 DNA: TGCAGCGTGACCCAAGGAGGCAATCAGCCCCAGCATTTT
CDR3 protein: CSVTQGGNQPQHF

D gene: .
V gene: TRBV6-1
clone size: .
J gene: TRBJ1-1
CDR3 DNA: TGTGCCAGCAGGGGCCTCGGGGAAAAAAGCTATGAAGCTTTCTTT
CDR3 protein: CASRGLGEKSYEAFF

D gene: .
V gene: TRBV27
clone size: .
J gene: TRBJ1-1
CDR3 DNA: TGTGCCAGCAGTTTCGGGACCACGAACACTGAAGCTTTCTTT
CDR3 protein: CASSFGTTNTEAFF

D gene: .
V gene: TRBV18
clone size: once
J gene: TRBJ1-4
CDR3 DNA: TGTGCCAGCTCAGACGGGAATGAAAAACTGTTTTTT
CDR3 protein: CASSDGNEKLFF

D gene: TRBD2
V gene: TRBV2
clone size: .
J gene: TRBJ2-5
CDR3 DNA: TGTGCCAGCAGTGAAGTGTCTAGCGGGCAAGAGACCCAGTACTTC
CDR3 protein: CASSEVSSGQETQYF

D gene: .
V gene: TRBV2
clone size: .
J gene: TRBJ1-3
CDR3 DNA: TGTGCCAGCAGTGAAGGTTCAGGGCTTCCTCAACCCACCATATATTTT
CDR3 protein: CASSEGSGLPQPTIYF

D gene: .
V gene: TRBV4-3
clone size: .
J gene: TRBJ1-1
CDR3 DNA: TGCGCCAGCAGCCAAGACCGGTTGAGGTACACTGAAGCTTTCTTT
CDR3 protein: CASSQDRLRYTEAFF

D gene: TRBD1
V gene: TRBV29-1
clone size: .
J gene: TRBJ2-1
CDR3 DNA: TGCAGCGTTGAAGGAGGTAGGACAGGGAACAATGAGCAGTTCTTC
CDR3 protein: CSVEGGRTGNNEQFF

D gene: TRBD2
V gene: TRBV5-8
clone size: .
J gene: TRBJ2-7
CDR3 DNA: TGTGCCAGCAGCTGGGGGGGCGAGCAGTACTTC
CDR3 protein: CASSWGGEQYF

D gene: .
V gene: TRBV4-1
clone size: few
J gene: TRBJ1-1
CDR3 DNA: TGCGCCAGCAGCCCCCGAACTGACCGAGTGAACACTGAAGCTTTCTTT
CDR3 protein: CASSPRTDRVNTEAFF

D gene: .
V gene: TRBV11-2
clone size: .
J gene: TRBJ2-1
CDR3 DNA: TGTGCCAGCAGTTTGGGGAGCTCCTACAATGAGCAGTTCTTC
CDR3 protein: CASSLGSSYNEQFF

D gene: .
V gene: TRBV28
clone size: .
J gene: TRBJ2-7
CDR3 DNA: TGTGCCAGCAGCCCGGTAGGAGGGGGAGGGGAGCAGTACTTC
CDR3 protein: CASSPVGGGGEQYF

D gene: .
V gene: TRBV9
clone size: .
J gene: TRBJ2-1
CDR3 DNA: TGTGCCAGCAGCGTAACACAAAATGAGCAGTTCTTC
CDR3 protein: CASSVTQNEQFF

D gene: .
V gene: TRBV6-6
clone size: .
J gene: TRBJ1-2
CDR3 DNA: TGTGCCAGCAGTTACGATCAGGGACTCTATGGCTACACCTTC
CDR3 protein: CASSYDQGLYGYTF

D gene: TRBD2
V gene: TRBV7-3
clone size: few
J gene: TRBJ2-7
CDR3 DNA: TGTGCCAGCGGGACTAGCGGGAGTGACGAGCAGTACTTC
CDR3 protein: CASGTSGSDEQYF

D gene: .
V gene: TRBV7-8
clone size: once
J gene: TRBJ2-5
CDR3 DNA: TGTGCCAGCAGCTTAAAAAGCTCCGTCGGGGGGACCCAGTACTTC
CDR3 protein: CASSLKSSVGGTQYF

D gene: .
V gene: TRBV11-2
clone size: .
J gene: TRBJ1-4
CDR3 DNA: TGTGCCAGCAGCTTAGGTATCGGGGAGATTAATGAAAAACTGTTTTTT
CDR3 protein: CASSLGIGEINEKLFF

D gene: .
V gene: TRBV4-1
clone size: .
J gene: TRBJ2-1
CDR3 DNA: TGCGCCAGCAGCCAAGGGATCACCTCCTACAATGAGCAGTTCTTC
CDR3 protein: CASSQGITSYNEQFF

D gene: .
V gene: TRBV9
clone size: .
J gene: TRBJ2-5
CDR3 DNA: TGTGCCAGCAGCGCCGTATGGGGTCAAGAGACCCAGTACTTC
CDR3 protein: CASSAVWGQETQYF

D gene: .
V gene: TRBV19
clone size: .
J gene: TRBJ1-1
CDR3 DNA: TGTGCCAGTAGTTCCCCTCGGGGTCGGACCCGGGTCATGAACACTGAAGCTTTCTTT
CDR3 protein: CASSSPRGRTRVMNTEAFF

D gene: TRBD1
V gene: TRBV4-1
clone size: .
J gene: TRBJ2-7
CDR3 DNA: TGCGCCAGCAGCCAATTGAACGACAGGGCCTACGAGCAGTACTTC
CDR3 protein: CASSQLNDRAYEQYF

D gene: .
V gene: TRBV27
clone size: .
J gene: TRBJ2-7
CDR3 DNA: TGTGCCAGCAGTTTAGCTGGGCCCTACGAGCAGTACTTC
CDR3 protein: CASSLAGPYEQYF

D gene: .
V gene: TRBV19
clone size: .
J gene: TRBJ2-1
CDR3 DNA: TGTGCCAGTAGTATTCCCCTAGGACAGAAGTACAATGAGCAGTTCTTC
CDR3 protein: CASSIPLGQKYNEQFF

D gene: .
V gene: TRBV9
clone size: .
J gene: TRBJ2-7
CDR3 DNA: TGTGCCAGCAGCGTAGCGCAGGGAGTCTCCTACGAGCAGTACTTC
CDR3 protein: CASSVAQGVSYEQYF

D gene: .
V gene: TRBV30
clone size: .
J gene: TRBJ2-7
CDR3 DNA: TGTGCCTGGAGTGTCGGGGTGAGGACCGAGCAGTACTTC
CDR3 protein: CAWSVGVRTEQYF

D gene: .
V gene: TRBV11-2
clone size: .
J gene: TRBJ1-1
CDR3 DNA: TGTGCCAGCAGCCCTCCTTCGGGGGGGTGGAACACTGAAGCTTTCTTT
CDR3 protein: CASSPPSGGWNTEAFF

D gene: TRBD1
V gene: TRBV5-6
clone size: .
J gene: TRBJ1-1
CDR3 DNA: TGTGCCAGCAGCACAGACAGGGGGGGCACTGAAGCTTTCTTT
CDR3 protein: CASSTDRGGTEAFF

D gene: .
V gene: TRBV7-9
clone size: .
J gene: TRBJ2-5
CDR3 DNA: TGTGCCAGCAGCGGACAGACAGTACAAGAGACCCAGTACTTC
CDR3 protein: CASSGQTVQETQYF

D gene: .
V gene: TRBV10-3
clone size: .
J gene: TRBJ1-5
CDR3 DNA: TGTGCCATCAGTGAGAATGGCTTTAATCAGCCCCAGCATTTT
CDR3 protein: CAISENGFNQPQHF

D gene: .
V gene: TRBV20-1
clone size: .
J gene: TRBJ2-7
CDR3 DNA: TGCAGTGTTCCCTTGGGCTACGAGCAGTACTTC
CDR3 protein: CSVPLGYEQYF